Each of the 14 T cell receptor beta chains below was sequenced from the same sample in a study of T cell responses to AZD1222 COVID-19 vaccine. Using immunoSEQ multiplex PCR, the repertoire was profiled, and TCRdb retains in-frame clones only, with some absent. The sample consists of tens of thousands of clones, 88% of them appearing once. The sample consisted of peripheral blood, taken on day 0 of AZD1222 vaccination. The receptors were gathered from an adult in good health.

This chain joins TRBV18 and TRBJ2-1; 15 nucleotides agree with TRBD2. The CDR3 has 20 amino acids. The V gene's germline CDR1 is KGHSH and CDR2 LQKENI. Unmatched junction bases numbered 18, after V lost 3 bases and J lost 9 bases. CDR3 nucleotide sequence: TGTGCCAGCTCACCTGTCCGGGACAGGGGACTAGCGGGGGGTAGAACTGAGCAGTTCTTC. Residues: CASSPVRDRGLAGGRTEQFF.

This chain uses TRBV28 with TRBJ2-2; weak D call: TRBD1 (6 bases). The CDR3 covers 13 residues. The V gene's germline CDR1 is MDHEN and CDR2 SYDVKM. The V end was cut by 4 bases, the J end by 6 bases, with 9 bases between. The CDR3 reads CASSYRVAGELFF. The CDR3 DNA follows: TGTGCCAGCAGTTACAGGGTCGCCGGGGAGCTGTTTTTT.

V gene TRBV5-4 combines with J gene TRBJ1-2; a weak D match, TRBD1 (6 bases). Germline V CDR1 and CDR2: SGHNT, YYREEE (reference sequence). The germline V and J ends were trimmed by 4 bases and 4 bases, with 20 bases remaining between them. There are 16 residues in the CDR3. In DNA form, the CDR3 reads TGTGCCAGCAGCCCCCCGGGGGGACACCCTGGCTATGGCTACACCTTC. Its translation is CASSPPGGHPGYGYTF.

The gene calls are TRBV28 and TRBJ1-6, with unresolved D. CDR1 MDHEN and CDR2 SYDVKM come from the germline V gene. The CDR3 runs 15 residues. V lost 10 bases, J lost 0 bases, and 13 bases lay in between. Here the CDR3 DNA reads TGTGCCACCCGCCAAACCCGCTCCTATAATTCACCCCTCCACTTT. It yields the protein CATRQTRSYNSPLHF.

The V call is TRBV5-1, the J call TRBJ2-7; no clear D gene. Trimming took 4 bases from V and 6 from J, leaving 11 bases between them. The length of the CDR3 is 12 residues. Germline V lookup: CDR1 SGHRS, CDR2 YFSETQ. CDR3 loop: CASSQTSGEQYF. For the CDR3, the DNA is TGCGCCAGCAGCCAGACTTCAGGCGAGCAGTACTTC.

This clone was seen a few times. The V call is TRBV4-3, the J call TRBJ1-1, with a tentative D call TRBD1 (5 bases). Germline lookup yields CDR1 LGHNA and CDR2 YSLEER. Trimming removed 0 bases at V and 1 base at J, with 18 bases between. This CDR3 has 18 residues. The CDR3 DNA follows: TGCGCCAGCAGCCAAGATCTTAGTGGGGGGGTTGCGAACACTGAAGCTTTCTTT. This sequence encodes CASSQDLSGGVANTEAFF.

V is TRBV2 and J is TRBJ2-5; D is ambiguous. The V end lost 6 bases, the J end lost 10 bases, and 12 bases lay between the germline ends. Germline CDR1 reads SNHLY; CDR2 reads FYNNEI. The CDR3 sequence is 11 residues long. The CDR3 bases are TGTGCCAGCAGGCCTTATTTGGGCCAGTACTTC. Encoded protein: CASRPYLGQYF.

The chain carries TRBV20-1 and TRBJ2-1, with TRBD1 matching 9 bases. CDR3 length: 11 amino acids. V was pared by 1 base and J by 15 bases, with 4 bases of the junction left unmatched. The germline gives CDR1 DFQATT, CDR2 SNEGSKA (reference sequence). CDR3 sequence (DNA): TGCAGTGCTAGAGCGGGGACAGGGTTGTTCTTC. Its translation: CSARAGTGLFF.

J is TRBJ1-5 and V is TRBV30; D ambiguous. Germline assignment: CDR1 GTSNPN and CDR2 SVGIG (reference sequence). The CDR3 is 17 residues long. Between the trimmed V and J ends, which lost 0 bases and 0 bases, there was a span of 15 bases. The CDR3 nucleotides are TGTGCCTGGAGTGTCGGTACGACGGCTTATAGCAATCAGCCCCAGCATTTT. It encodes CAWSVGTTAYSNQPQHF.

The rearrangement uses TRBV1 and TRBJ1-3; TRBD1 is taken as the D call from the table, unchecked against the DNA. TRBV1 is tagged as a pseudogene. The CDR3 has 14 residues. CDR3 sequence: CTSSPRGTGNTIYF. Written as DNA, the CDR3 is TGCACCAGCAGCCCCAGGGGAACTGGAAACACCATATATTTT.

The rearrangement joins TRBV10-2 to TRBJ1-3; 10 bases align to TRBD1. Germline V CDR1 and CDR2: WSHSY, SAAADI. CDR3 length: 16 amino acids. Trimming removed 0 bases from V and 4 bases from J; junction bases left unmatched: 3. The CDR3 DNA reads TGCGCCAGCAGTGAGTCGGGACAGGGGAGAGGAAACACCATATATTTT. It is translated as CASSESGQGRGNTIYF.

This clone was seen only once. This chain uses TRBV12-3 or TRBV12-4 with TRBJ1-2; 8 bases are shared with TRBD1. This CDR3 is 13 amino acids long. V gave up 5 bases and J gave up 4 bases; unmatched junction bases: 3. The CDR3 is CASSQGASYGYTF. The DNA of the CDR3 is TGTGCCAGCAGTCAGGGGGCTAGCTATGGCTACACCTTC.

V gene TRBV6-4 combines with J gene TRBJ1-5; a possible D gene is TRBD1 (5 bases). The germline gives CDR1 MRHNA, CDR2 SNTAGT. V lost 5 bases to trimming and J lost 4 bases, with 21 bases between them. CDR3 length equals 17 residues. Here the CDR3 reads CASSSPDLPGRNQPQHF. CDR3 DNA sequence: TGTGCCAGCAGTAGCCCAGATCTCCCGGGACGGAATCAGCCCCAGCATTTT.

The rearrangement uses TRBV10-3 and TRBJ2-3, with unresolved D. The CDR3 length is 11 residues. Germline assignment: CDR1 ENHRY and CDR2 SYGVKD. V was trimmed by 6 bases and J by 0 bases, leaving 1 base between them. The CDR3 DNA is TGTGCCATCAGCAGCACAGATACGCAGTATTTT. As protein: CAISSTDTQYF.